This T cell receptor beta chain comes out of a study of shared clonotypes between healthy human individuals. Genomic DNA (from each subset) was split evenly across several immunoSEQ plates. Assay: immunoSEQ multiplex PCR; the TCRdb copy retains only in-frame clones and omits some. The sample lists hundreds of thousands of clones, 97% occurring once. Each donor was a Caucasian adult residing in Nashville, Tennessee. A note on this clone: Its specificity is not known.

General study results and limits: Generally, estimated richness proved larger in naive subsets than it did in memory subsets.

Germline CDR1 SNHLY, CDR2 FYNNEI. The V gene end was trimmed by 10 bases and the J gene end by 0 bases; junction bases not matched to a gene: 13. The CDR3 runs to 17 residues. This sequence was found in a woman aged 25 to 45 in good health. The sample comprised naive CD4+ T cells sorted from blood. The subset here: CD45RA+ positively selected. The V call is TRBV2, the J call TRBJ2-2; 8 bases are a match to TRBD1. CDR3 loop: CANNDRGGLANTGELFF. The CDR3 DNA is TGTGCCAACAATGACAGGGGAGGTCTCGCGAACACCGGGGAGCTGTTTTTT.